The rows below give T cell receptor beta chains drawn from one sample of a study of T cell repertoires in cytomegalovirus infection. These receptors' antigens are unknown. TCRdb re-called the reads through MiXCR, storing one row per CDR3 protein. The data show 800,000 to 950,000 distinct CDR3 sequences, with approximately 32% seen just once and 12% held by the top ten. The specimen was cultured CD8+ T cells from PBMCs, collected from culture after CMV antigen stimulation. These receptor sequences come from a human donor in good health (CMV status not recorded). Some clones in this sample may be carry-over from other donors' samples. Both conserved end residues are part of each CDR3. A D gene is named only where the DNA matches it firmly. A clone size is listed for some rows: how often the clone was seen (once, few, many), or a class if it is expanded.

cdr3_nt cdr3_aa d_call j_call v_call clone_size
TGCGCCAGCAGCGAAATAGAAACTGAAGCTTTCTTT CASSEIETEAFF NA TRBJ1-1 TRBV4-1 NA
TGTGCCAGCAGTTCGACAGTTTCAGAAAAACTGTTTTTT CASSSTVSEKLFF NA TRBJ1-4 TRBV27 NA
TGTGCCAGCAGTTTAAAAGGTCGCGCAGATACGCAGTATTTT CASSLKGRADTQYF NA TRBJ2-3 TRBV28 NA
TGTGCCAGCAATCTCCCCCGGGACAGGAGGTTCTATGGCTACACCTTC CASNLPRDRRFYGYTF TRBD1 TRBJ1-2 TRBV13 NA
TGTGCCAGCAGCCAAGATCCGGGGCGGGGGGGTCTCCTGACCAAGAATGAGCAGTTCTTC CASSQDPGRGGLLTKNEQFF TRBD2 TRBJ2-1 TRBV3-1 few
TGTGCTAGTGGTTTGGCCAGCTATGGCTACACCTTC CASGLASYGYTF NA TRBJ1-2 TRBV12-5 NA
TGTGCCAGCCAACAGGAAGACTATAGCAATCAGCCCCAGCATTTT CASQQEDYSNQPQHF NA TRBJ1-5 TRBV28 NA
TGTGCCAGCAGCTTAAGAGGGGGGGCCGTCGGTAATGAGCAGTTCTTC CASSLRGGAVGNEQFF NA TRBJ2-1 TRBV7-9 many
TGTGCCAGCAGTTACGGTCCCGGGGGGCGATCCAGCTCCTACAATGAGCAGTTCTTC CASSYGPGGRSSSYNEQFF NA TRBJ2-1 TRBV6-5 NA
TGTGCCAGCAGCTTTCCCGGGACAGGGAAAATCGAGCAGTACTTC CASSFPGTGKIEQYF TRBD1 TRBJ2-7 TRBV7-6 NA
TGTGCCAGCAGCTCGGGACAGGGGGCAGGCGAGACCCAGTACTTC CASSSGQGAGETQYF TRBD1 TRBJ2-5 TRBV7-8 few
TGTGCCAGCAGCGAGATCGACAGGATTTACACTGAAGCTTTCTTT CASSEIDRIYTEAFF NA TRBJ1-1 TRBV7-9 NA
TGTGCCAGCAGCTCAGGGGCGGGGGGGCCGAGGATGAACTATGGCTACACCTTC CASSSGAGGPRMNYGYTF NA TRBJ1-2 TRBV7-6 NA
TGTGCCAGTAGTATTTATGAGACAGGGGGATACAATGAGCAGTTCTTC CASSIYETGGYNEQFF TRBD1 TRBJ2-1 TRBV19 NA
TGTGCCAGCAGCAAGTCGGAGAATTCACCCCTCCACTTT CASSKSENSPLHF NA TRBJ1-6 TRBV7-6 NA
TGTGCCAGCAGTTACGAAGGAATTAGCGGCTACACCTTC CASSYEGISGYTF NA TRBJ1-2 TRBV6-1 NA
TGTGCCAGCAAATTTCAGGGGGACTATGGCTACACCTTC CASKFQGDYGYTF TRBD1 TRBJ1-2 TRBV6-5 NA
TGTGCCAGCAGACGGACAACAGATACGCAGTATTTT CASRRTTDTQYF NA TRBJ2-3 TRBV12-3/TRBV12-4 few
TGTGCCAGCAGTTACTCGACCAGTGAAAACCGTGGCTACACCTTC CASSYSTSENRGYTF NA TRBJ1-2 TRBV6-6 NA
TGTGCCAGCAGCAAAGGAAGGACACATCTCTACGAGCAGTACTTC CASSKGRTHLYEQYF NA TRBJ2-7 TRBV14 NA
TGTGCCAGCAGCTTAGGGGTAGGGTCGGGGGAGACCCAGTACTTC CASSLGVGSGETQYF NA TRBJ2-5 TRBV11-2 NA
TGTGCCAGCAGGGCGGATGGGGGATACATGAACACTGAAGCTTTCTTT CASRADGGYMNTEAFF NA TRBJ1-1 TRBV5-6 few
TGTGCCAGCAGCTTCCCTGCCGGGGGAAATGACGGCTACACCTTC CASSFPAGGNDGYTF NA TRBJ1-2 TRBV7-9 NA
TGTGCCAGCAGTGACGTCAGGGGGGGCAGTCAAGAGACCCAGTACTTC CASSDVRGGSQETQYF NA TRBJ2-5 TRBV2 NA
TGTGCCAGTACCCTAGTGCAGAGGGCCTGGTATGGCTACACCTTC CASTLVQRAWYGYTF NA TRBJ1-2 TRBV19 NA
TGTGCCAGCAGCTTAGGGCCGGGAAACGCAGAGACCCAGTACTTC CASSLGPGNAETQYF NA TRBJ2-5 TRBV7-6 NA
TGTGCCATCATAGGTGACACGGAGGGAATGGGCACAGATACGCAGTATTTT CAIIGDTEGMGTDTQYF NA TRBJ2-3 TRBV10-3 NA
TGTGCCAGCAGCCAAGGCTCAAGCTCTGGAAACACCATATATTTT CASSQGSSSGNTIYF NA TRBJ1-3 TRBV3-1 NA
TGCGCCAGCAGCCGCAGGGGTTGGGGAGAGACCCAGTACTTC CASSRRGWGETQYF NA TRBJ2-5 TRBV4-3 few
TGTGCCACCAGTGACCCTCTACGAGAGACCCAGTACTTC CATSDPLRETQYF NA TRBJ2-5 TRBV24-1 NA
TGTGCCAGCAGCCAGGGGGTACAGGGGGCCCATAATGAGCAGTTCTTC CASSQGVQGAHNEQFF TRBD1 TRBJ2-1 TRBV7-2 NA
TGTGCCAGCAGCGTAGAGGGCGGTTCAGTTTACGATGAGCAGTTCTTC CASSVEGGSVYDEQFF NA TRBJ2-1 TRBV9 few
TGTGCCAGCAGAGTCGACAGCGGAGGGCAGCCCCAGCATTTT CASRVDSGGQPQHF NA TRBJ1-5 TRBV6-1 few
TGTGCCAGCAGCGCCTTGGACACTGAAGCTTTCTTT CASSALDTEAFF NA TRBJ1-1 TRBV7-9 NA
TGCGCCAGCAGCCAAGATTCCGACTCGTACAATGAGCAGTTCTTC CASSQDSDSYNEQFF NA TRBJ2-1 TRBV4-1 few
TGTGCCAGCAGCCGGACCGGGACAGCACTCTCCTACGAGCAGTACTTC CASSRTGTALSYEQYF TRBD1 TRBJ2-7 TRBV6-5 NA
TGTGCCAGCAGCCAGACTAGCGGGGGGCCAAAGGAGACCCAGTACTTC CASSQTSGGPKETQYF TRBD2 TRBJ2-5 TRBV9 NA
TGTGCCAGCAGTGAAAACGAACTAGCGGGATACAATGAGCAGTTCTTC CASSENELAGYNEQFF TRBD2 TRBJ2-1 TRBV2 few
TGCAGCGTTTTTGGGGGCCTGGGAGGTGGTGGCTACACCTTC CSVFGGLGGGGYTF NA TRBJ1-2 TRBV29-1 NA
TGCGCCAGCAGCTTGGGACCGGTGGAGGGGAGGAATTCACCCCTCCACTTT CASSLGPVEGRNSPLHF NA TRBJ1-6 TRBV5-1 NA
TGTGCCAGCAGCCTTAATTTTTACAGGGGCTCCTACAATGAGCAGTTCTTC CASSLNFYRGSYNEQFF TRBD1 TRBJ2-1 TRBV3-1 NA
TGTGCCAGCAGTCCGTTGGGAGGGAGCCTACGAGAGACCCAGTACTTC CASSPLGGSLRETQYF TRBD2 TRBJ2-5 TRBV28 NA